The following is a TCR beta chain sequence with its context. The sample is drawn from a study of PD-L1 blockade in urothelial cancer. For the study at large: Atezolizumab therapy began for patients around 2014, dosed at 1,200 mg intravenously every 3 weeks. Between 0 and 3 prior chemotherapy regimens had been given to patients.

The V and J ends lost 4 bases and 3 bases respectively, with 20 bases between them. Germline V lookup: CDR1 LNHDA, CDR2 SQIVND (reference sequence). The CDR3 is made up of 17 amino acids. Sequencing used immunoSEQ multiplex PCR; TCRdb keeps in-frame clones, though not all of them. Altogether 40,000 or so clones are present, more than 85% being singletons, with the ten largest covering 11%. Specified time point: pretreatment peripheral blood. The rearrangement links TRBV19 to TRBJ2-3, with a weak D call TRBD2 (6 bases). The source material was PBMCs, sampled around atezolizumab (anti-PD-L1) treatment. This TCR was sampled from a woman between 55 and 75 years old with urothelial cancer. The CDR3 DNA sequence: TGTGCCAGTAGTACGGTACTAGCTCAGGAGGGTACAGATACGCAGTATTTT. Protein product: CASSTVLAQEGTDTQYF.